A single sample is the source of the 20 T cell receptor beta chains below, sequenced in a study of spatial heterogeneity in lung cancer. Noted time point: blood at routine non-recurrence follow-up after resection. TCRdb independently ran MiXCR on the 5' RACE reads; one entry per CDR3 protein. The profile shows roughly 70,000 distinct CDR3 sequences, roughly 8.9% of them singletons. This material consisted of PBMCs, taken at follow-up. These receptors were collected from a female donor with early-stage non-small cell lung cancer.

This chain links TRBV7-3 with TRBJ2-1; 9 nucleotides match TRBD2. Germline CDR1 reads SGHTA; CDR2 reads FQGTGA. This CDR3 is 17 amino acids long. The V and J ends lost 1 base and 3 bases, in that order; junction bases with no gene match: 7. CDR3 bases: TGTGCCAGCAGCTTAAGGCCCCCGACTAGCGGCTACAATGAGCAGTTCTTC. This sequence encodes CASSLRPPTSGYNEQFF.

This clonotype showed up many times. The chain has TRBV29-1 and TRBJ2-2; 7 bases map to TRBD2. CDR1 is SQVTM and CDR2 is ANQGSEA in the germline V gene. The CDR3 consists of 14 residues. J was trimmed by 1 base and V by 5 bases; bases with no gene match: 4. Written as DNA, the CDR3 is TGCAGCGTTAGCGGGATTGGGAACACCGGGGAGCTGTTTTTT. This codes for CSVSGIGNTGELFF.

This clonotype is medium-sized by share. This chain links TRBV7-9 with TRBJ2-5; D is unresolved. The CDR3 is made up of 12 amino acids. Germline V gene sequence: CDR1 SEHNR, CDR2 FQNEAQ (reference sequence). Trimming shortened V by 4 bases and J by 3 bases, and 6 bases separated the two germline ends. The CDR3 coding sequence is TGTGCCAGCAGCTACAACAAAGAGACCCAGTACTTC. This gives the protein CASSYNKETQYF.

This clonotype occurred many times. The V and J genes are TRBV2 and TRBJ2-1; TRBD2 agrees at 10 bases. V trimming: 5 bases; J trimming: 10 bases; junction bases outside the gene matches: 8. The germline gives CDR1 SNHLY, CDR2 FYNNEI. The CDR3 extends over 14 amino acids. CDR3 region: CASSSSGRAGEQFF. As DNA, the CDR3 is TGTGCCAGCAGTTCCAGCGGGAGGGCCGGAGAGCAGTTCTTC. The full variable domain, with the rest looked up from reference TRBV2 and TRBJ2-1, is EPEVTQTPSHQVTQMGQEVILRCVPISNHLYFYWYRQILGQKVEFLVSFYNNEISEKSEIFDDQFSVERPDGSNFTLKIRSTKLEDSAMYFCASSSSGRAGEQFFGPGTRLTVL.

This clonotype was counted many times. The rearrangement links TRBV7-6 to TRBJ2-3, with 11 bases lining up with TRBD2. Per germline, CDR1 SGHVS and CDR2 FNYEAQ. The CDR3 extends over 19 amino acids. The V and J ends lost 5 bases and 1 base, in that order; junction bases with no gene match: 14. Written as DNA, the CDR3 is TGTGCCAGCAGCCCTCGCCTAGCGGGAGGCCCCTTCGGCACAGATACGCAGTATTTT. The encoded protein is CASSPRLAGGPFGTDTQYF.

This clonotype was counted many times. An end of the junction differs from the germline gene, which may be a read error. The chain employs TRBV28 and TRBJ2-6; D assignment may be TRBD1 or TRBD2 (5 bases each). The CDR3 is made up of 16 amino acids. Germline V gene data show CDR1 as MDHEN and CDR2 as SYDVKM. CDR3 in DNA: TGTGCCAGCAGTTTGGGGACCGGGGCTGGGACCAACGTCCTGACTTTC. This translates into CASSLGTGAGTNVLTF.

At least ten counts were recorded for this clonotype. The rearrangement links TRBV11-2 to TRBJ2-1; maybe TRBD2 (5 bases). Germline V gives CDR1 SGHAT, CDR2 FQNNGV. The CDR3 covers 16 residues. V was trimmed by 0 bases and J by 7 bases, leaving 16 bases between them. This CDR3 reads CASSLDLGVWRNEQFF. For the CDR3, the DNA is TGTGCCAGCAGCTTAGATTTGGGAGTTTGGAGGAATGAGCAGTTCTTC.

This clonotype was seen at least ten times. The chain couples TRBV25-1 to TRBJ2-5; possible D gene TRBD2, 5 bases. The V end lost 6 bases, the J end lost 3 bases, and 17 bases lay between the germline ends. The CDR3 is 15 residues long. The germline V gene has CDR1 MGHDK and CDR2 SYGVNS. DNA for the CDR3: TGTGCCAGCAGCCAAGACTCGGAGAGGGAAGAGACCCAGTACTTC. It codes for CASSQDSEREETQYF.

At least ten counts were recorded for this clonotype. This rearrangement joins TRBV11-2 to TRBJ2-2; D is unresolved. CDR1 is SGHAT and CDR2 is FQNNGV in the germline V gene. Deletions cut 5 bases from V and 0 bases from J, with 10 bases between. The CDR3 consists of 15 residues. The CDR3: CASSRSQTNTGELFF. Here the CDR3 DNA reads TGTGCCAGCAGCCGATCACAAACGAACACCGGGGAGCTGTTTTTT.

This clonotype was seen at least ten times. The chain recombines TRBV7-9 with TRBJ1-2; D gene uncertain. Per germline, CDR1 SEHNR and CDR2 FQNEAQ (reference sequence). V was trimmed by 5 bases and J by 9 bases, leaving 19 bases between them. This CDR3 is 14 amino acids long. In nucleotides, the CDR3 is TGTGCCAGCAGCCCCCAGGACTGGGCACGCAGCTACACCTTC. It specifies CASSPQDWARSYTF.

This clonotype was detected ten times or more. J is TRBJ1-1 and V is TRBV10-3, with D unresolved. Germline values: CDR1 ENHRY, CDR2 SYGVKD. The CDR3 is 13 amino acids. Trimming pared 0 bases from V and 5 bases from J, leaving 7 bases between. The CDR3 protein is CAISESTDTEAFF. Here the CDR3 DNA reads TGTGCCATCAGTGAGTCTACAGATACTGAAGCTTTCTTT.

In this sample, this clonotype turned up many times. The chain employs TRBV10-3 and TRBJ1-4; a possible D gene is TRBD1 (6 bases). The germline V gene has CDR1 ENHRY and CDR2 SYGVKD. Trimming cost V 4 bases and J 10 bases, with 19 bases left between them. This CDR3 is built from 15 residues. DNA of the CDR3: TGTGCCATCAGTGTGGCGGGACAAGGAGAGGGAAAACTGTTTTTT. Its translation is CAISVAGQGEGKLFF.

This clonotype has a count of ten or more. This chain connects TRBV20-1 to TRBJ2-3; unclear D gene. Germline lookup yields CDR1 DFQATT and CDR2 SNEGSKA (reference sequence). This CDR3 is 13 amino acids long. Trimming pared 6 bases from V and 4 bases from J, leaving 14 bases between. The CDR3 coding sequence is TGCAGTGCAGATCCGGAAAGGGCAGATACGCAGTATTTT. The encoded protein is CSADPERADTQYF.

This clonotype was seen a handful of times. In DNA, the CDR3 is TGTGCCAGCAGCCGCGCAGGGGACGAGCAGTACTTC. It translates to CASSRAGDEQYF. The chain links TRBV14 to TRBJ2-7, with D possibly being TRBD1 (6 bases). This CDR3 spans 12 amino acids. The ends were cut back, 4 bases at V and 5 bases at J, with 9 bases in the middle. In germline, CDR1 is SGHDN, CDR2 FVKESK.

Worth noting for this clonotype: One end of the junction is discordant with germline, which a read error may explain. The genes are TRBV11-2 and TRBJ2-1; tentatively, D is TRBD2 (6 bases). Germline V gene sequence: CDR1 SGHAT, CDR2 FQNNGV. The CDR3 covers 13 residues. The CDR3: CPRRSGYYNEQFF. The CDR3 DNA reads TGCCCCAGGAGGAGCGGGTACTACAATGAGCAGTTCTTC.

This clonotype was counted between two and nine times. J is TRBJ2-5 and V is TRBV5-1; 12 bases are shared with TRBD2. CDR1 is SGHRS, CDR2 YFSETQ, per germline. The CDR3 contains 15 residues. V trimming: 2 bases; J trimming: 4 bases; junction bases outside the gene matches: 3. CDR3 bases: TGCGCCAGCAGCTTAGGACTAGCGGGAACAGAGACCCAGTACTTC. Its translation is CASSLGLAGTETQYF.

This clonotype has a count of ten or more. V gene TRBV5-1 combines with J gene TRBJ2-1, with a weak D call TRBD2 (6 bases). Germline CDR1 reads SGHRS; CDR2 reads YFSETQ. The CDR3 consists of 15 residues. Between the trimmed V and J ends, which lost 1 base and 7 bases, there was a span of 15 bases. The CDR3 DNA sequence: TGCGCCAGCAGCTTGACGACTAGTCCCCGGAATGAGCAGTTCTTC. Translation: CASSLTTSPRNEQFF.

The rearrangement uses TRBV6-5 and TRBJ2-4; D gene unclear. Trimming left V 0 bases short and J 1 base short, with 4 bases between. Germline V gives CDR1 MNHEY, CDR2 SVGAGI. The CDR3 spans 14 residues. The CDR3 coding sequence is TGTGCCAGCAGTTACTCGGGGGCCAAAAACATTCAGTACTTC. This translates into CASSYSGAKNIQYF.

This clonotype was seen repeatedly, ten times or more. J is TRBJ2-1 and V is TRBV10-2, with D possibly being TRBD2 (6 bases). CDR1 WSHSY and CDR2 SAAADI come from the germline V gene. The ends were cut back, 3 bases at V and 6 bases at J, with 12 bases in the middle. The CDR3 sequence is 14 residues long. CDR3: CASSETSFANEQFF. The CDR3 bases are TGCGCCAGCAGTGAAACTAGCTTTGCCAATGAGCAGTTCTTC.

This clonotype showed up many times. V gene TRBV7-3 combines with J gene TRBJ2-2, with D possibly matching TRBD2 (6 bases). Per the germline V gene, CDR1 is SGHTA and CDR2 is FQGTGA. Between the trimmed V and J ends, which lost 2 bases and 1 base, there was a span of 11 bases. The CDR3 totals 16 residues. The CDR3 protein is CASSLDPGVNTGELFF. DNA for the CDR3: TGTGCCAGCAGCTTAGACCCGGGAGTGAACACCGGGGAGCTGTTTTTT.